Sequencing of this T cell receptor (beta chain) was carried out in a study of molecular identifiers for immune sequencing clone quantification. The CDR3 is 12 amino acids. CDR1 is SQVTM and CDR2 is ANQGSEA in the germline V gene. V shed 6 bases and J shed 2 bases, with 10 bases lying between them. A single record per CDR3 protein comes from TCRdb applying MiXCR to the PCR reads. The profile shows some 680,000 distinct CDR3 sequences, about 25% of them singletons. This clonotype was seen many times. Specimen: naive CD8+ T cells from blood, with Jurkat cell RNA spiked in. This sample's subset: FACS-sorted CD8+CD4-CCR7+CD45RA+ naive T cells. This sequence was found in a human donor in good health. Some libraries in this study had Jurkat cell RNA spiked in. The chain couples TRBV29-1 to TRBJ2-5; the D gene is possibly TRBD1 (5 bases). The CDR3 here is CSVLTAQETQYF. The CDR3 DNA reads TGCAGCGTGCTGACAGCGCAAGAGACCCAGTACTTC.